These 32 T cell receptor beta chains came from one sample sequenced in a study of T cell changes during pregnancy in multiple sclerosis. The method was immunoSEQ multiplex PCR; TCRdb's version includes in-frame clones alone and lacks a portion of them. The sample includes about 40,000 clones, 90% of them seen just once. Sequences were derived from peripheral blood, sampled in the second trimester of pregnancy. The origin of the receptors is a female donor in good health, enrolled as a control in a pregnancy study.

This chain links TRBV5-1 with TRBJ1-3, with D perhaps TRBD1 (6 bases). There are 13 residues in the CDR3. The V and J ends lost 6 bases and 4 bases respectively, with 11 bases between them. Germline values: CDR1 SGHRS, CDR2 YFSETQ. The CDR3 DNA reads TGCGCCAGCAAGGGGGGGTCAGGAAACACCATATATTTT. This translates into CASKGGSGNTIYF.

The chain employs TRBV7-6 and TRBJ1-1; D gene uncertain. Trimming removed 3 bases at V and 1 base at J, with 6 bases between. The CDR3 consists of 13 residues. Germline-derived CDR1 and CDR2 are SGHVS and FNYEAQ. This CDR3 reads CASSFQENTEAFF. As DNA, the CDR3 is TGTGCCAGCAGCTTTCAGGAGAACACTGAAGCTTTCTTT.

The V and J genes are TRBV18 and TRBJ1-1; D is ambiguous. This CDR3 has 14 residues. V lost 2 bases and J lost 4, with 11 bases in between. Germline V gene lookup returns CDR1 KGHSH and CDR2 LQKENI. CDR3 sequence: CASSPEVLGTEAFF. For the CDR3, the DNA is TGTGCCAGCTCACCAGAGGTATTGGGCACTGAAGCTTTCTTT.

This clone was detected only once. This sequence joins TRBV18 and TRBJ1-1; 9 bases are a match to TRBD1. The germline V gene has CDR1 KGHSH and CDR2 LQKENI. V lost 3 bases and J lost 5; bases outside the gene matches: 7. The CDR3 has 15 residues. The chain's CDR3 is CASSPPATGGTEAFF. DNA of the CDR3: TGTGCCAGCTCACCCCCCGCGACAGGGGGAACTGAAGCTTTCTTT.

The gene calls are TRBV6-5 and TRBJ1-2; D remains ambiguous. CDR3 length: 12 residues. V shed 5 bases and J shed 4 bases, with 8 bases lying between them. Germline loops: CDR1 MNHEY, CDR2 SVGAGI. The CDR3 bases are TGTGCCAGCAGTCGGGGTATCTATGGCTACACCTTC. This translates into CASSRGIYGYTF.

The rearrangement links TRBV15 to TRBJ2-1, with unresolved D. Germline CDR1 LNHNV, CDR2 YYDKDF (reference sequence). Trimming removed 5 bases from V and 2 bases from J, with 7 bases in between. This CDR3 is 13 amino acids long. The CDR3 bases are TGTGCCACCAGCGCCGGAGCCTACAATGAGCAGTTCTTC. Protein: CATSAGAYNEQFF.

The chain has TRBV9 and TRBJ2-5, with 12 bases fitting TRBD2. Per the germline V gene, CDR1 is SGDLS and CDR2 is YYNGEE. There are 16 residues in the CDR3. The V and J ends lost 0 bases and 5 bases, in that order; junction bases with no gene match: 5. The CDR3 sequence: CASSVGLAGGLETQYF. The CDR3 nucleotides read TGTGCCAGCAGCGTAGGCCTAGCGGGGGGGCTGGAGACCCAGTACTTC.

This chain joins TRBV6-5 and TRBJ1-2; 8 nucleotides match TRBD1. V shed 6 bases, J shed 5 bases, and the junction held 8 bases outside the gene matches. The germline CDR1 and CDR2 sequences are MNHEY and SVGAGI. The CDR3 covers 14 residues. CDR3 nucleotides: TGTGCCAGCAGCACCGACAGGGGAGGTTATGGCTACACCTTC. Protein product: CASSTDRGGYGYTF.

The CDR3 sequence: CAISDIAGGNNEQFF. The CDR3 bases are TGTGCCATCAGCGATATAGCGGGAGGGAACAATGAGCAGTTCTTC. This chain joins TRBV10-3 and TRBJ2-1; TRBD2 aligns across 11 bases. Germline CDR1 and CDR2: ENHRY and SYGVKD. This CDR3 is built from 15 residues. V shed 6 bases, J shed 5 bases, and the junction held 6 bases outside the gene matches.

This rearrangement joins TRBV2 to TRBJ2-2; D unclear. The V gene lost 0 bases and the J gene lost 3 bases, with 8 bases spanning the gap. This CDR3 comprises 15 residues. CDR1 SNHLY and CDR2 FYNNEI come from the germline V gene. The CDR3 is CASSEAPADTGELFF. The CDR3, as DNA: TGTGCCAGCAGTGAAGCGCCGGCGGACACCGGGGAGCTGTTTTTT.

V gene TRBV7-9 combines with J gene TRBJ1-1; D uncertain. Looked up from germline, CDR1 is SEHNR and CDR2 is FQNEAQ (reference sequence). There are 13 residues in the CDR3. The DNA of the CDR3 is TGTGGAGGGCGGCGGGGATTGAACACTGAAGCTTTCTTT. This codes for CGGRRGLNTEAFF.

The CDR3 sequence is CASSPYLGVSGELFF. The CDR3 DNA reads TGTGCCAGCTCACCGTACTTAGGGGTGTCCGGGGAGCTGTTTTTT. This sequence joins TRBV18 and TRBJ2-2; perhaps TRBD1 as D (5 bases). Germline loops: CDR1 KGHSH, CDR2 LQKENI. The CDR3 has 15 residues. Trimming removed 3 bases from V and 6 bases from J, with 14 bases in between.

V and J are TRBV6-5 and TRBJ1-6; possibly TRBD1 for D (5 bases). V gave up 6 bases and J gave up 6 bases, with 15 bases separating them. The germline gives CDR1 MNHEY, CDR2 SVGAGI. This CDR3 has 15 residues. DNA for the CDR3: TGTGCCAGCAGGGCCGAGGGACTTTCTAATTCACCCCTCCACTTT. It translates to CASRAEGLSNSPLHF.

The chain is built from TRBV10-3 and TRBJ2-2; tentatively, D is TRBD1 (6 bases). This CDR3 is built from 17 residues. The germline CDR1 and CDR2 sequences are ENHRY and SYGVKD. V was shortened by 6 bases and J by 0 bases, with 17 bases between the two germline ends. CDR3 bases: TGTGCCATCAGGGGGGACACCTCTCCCGCGAACACCGGGGAGCTGTTTTTT. It encodes CAIRGDTSPANTGELFF.

The rearrangement joins TRBV19 to TRBJ2-1; maybe TRBD1 (5 bases). Per the germline V gene, CDR1 is LNHDA and CDR2 is SQIVND (reference sequence). Trimming removed 5 bases at V and 7 bases at J, with 9 bases between. The CDR3 consists of 12 residues. The CDR3 bases are TGTGCCAGTAGTTGGGGCGTTAATGAGCAGTTCTTC. Translated, it gives CASSWGVNEQFF.

This rearrangement joins TRBV6-1 to TRBJ1-1; unclear D gene. V was trimmed by 2 bases and J by 1 base, leaving 11 bases between them. Germline V CDR1 and CDR2: MNHNS, SASEGT. The CDR3 is 15 amino acids. As DNA, the CDR3 is TGTGCCAGCAGTGAAAGTGCGGGGTGGAACACTGAAGCTTTCTTT. This encodes CASSESAGWNTEAFF.

The chain combines TRBV4-3 with TRBJ1-3; D call uncertain. Germline V gene data show CDR1 as LGHNA and CDR2 as YSLEER. This CDR3 region has 15 residues. V was pared by 0 bases and J by 1 base, with 7 bases between. DNA of the CDR3: TGCGCCAGCAGCCAAGATCTCGGGTCTGGAAACACCATATATTTT. Encoded protein: CASSQDLGSGNTIYF.

CDR3 bases: TGTGCCAGCACCCGAACAGGGCCCGATACGCAGTATTTT. It codes for CASTRTGPDTQYF. The chain joins TRBV6-1 to TRBJ2-3, with D perhaps TRBD1 (6 bases). Trimming stripped 7 bases from V and 6 bases from J, with 14 bases between. There are 13 residues in the CDR3. Per the germline V gene, CDR1 is MNHNS and CDR2 is SASEGT.

This rearrangement joins TRBV5-6 to TRBJ1-4; D uncertain. This CDR3 is built from 15 residues. CDR1 is SGHDT, CDR2 YYEEEE, per germline. With 0 bases removed from V and 4 bases from J, the gap between germline ends came to 10 bases. The CDR3, as DNA: TGTGCCAGCAGCTTGGCGGGAGGCCTTAATGAAAAACTGTTTTTT. Protein product: CASSLAGGLNEKLFF.

The genes are TRBV2 and TRBJ1-2, with D uncertain. CDR3 length: 13 residues. The germline V and J ends were trimmed by 4 bases and 0 bases, with 6 bases remaining between them. Germline V lookup: CDR1 SNHLY, CDR2 FYNNEI. CDR3 loop: CASSVQTNYGYTF. The CDR3 nucleotides are TGTGCCAGCAGTGTACAGACTAACTATGGCTACACCTTC.

The chain joins TRBV19 to TRBJ2-2; possible D gene TRBD1, 6 bases. The ends were cut back, 2 bases at V and 6 bases at J, with 10 bases in the middle. Germline V gives CDR1 LNHDA, CDR2 SQIVND (reference sequence). The CDR3 is made up of 14 amino acids. This chain's CDR3 is CASSITGPAGELFF. The CDR3 coding sequence is TGTGCCAGTAGTATAACAGGGCCGGCCGGGGAGCTGTTTTTT.

The chain employs TRBV19 and TRBJ1-2; tentatively, D is TRBD1 (6 bases). V was trimmed by 8 bases and J by 13 bases, leaving 26 bases between them. The germline V gene has CDR1 LNHDA and CDR2 SQIVND (reference sequence). There are 14 residues in the CDR3. CDR3 nucleotides: TGTGCCAGTGGGGGACACGGGGAGGGATCGCTAAGCACCTTC. Translating it yields CASGGHGEGSLSTF. Filled out from reference TRBV19 and TRBJ1-2, the complete variable domain reads DGGITQSPKYLFRKEGQNVTLSCEQNLNHDAMYWYRQDPGQGLRLIYYSQIVNDFQKGDIAEGYSVSREKKESFPLTVTSAQKNPTAFYLCASGGHGEGSLSTFGSGTRLTVV.

The V and J genes are TRBV6-5 and TRBJ1-1, with 7 bases matching TRBD1. The V gene's germline CDR1 is MNHEY and CDR2 SVGAGI. With 2 bases clipped from V and 3 bases from J, the junction kept 9 bases outside the gene matches. The CDR3 is 16 residues long. The CDR3 loop reads CASSYLPGGRYTEAFF. The CDR3 DNA is TGTGCCAGCAGTTACCTGCCAGGGGGAAGGTACACTGAAGCTTTCTTT.

The V call is TRBV30, the J call TRBJ1-2; D remains unclear. Looked up from germline, CDR1 is GTSNPN and CDR2 is SVGIG (reference sequence). V lost 2 bases and J 4 bases, leaving 11 bases between the germline ends. The CDR3 has 13 residues. This chain's CDR3 is CAWSLPSFYGYTF. In DNA form, the CDR3 reads TGTGCCTGGAGTCTTCCCAGTTTCTATGGCTACACCTTC. The complete variable domain, with remaining parts taken from reference TRBV30 and TRBJ1-2, reads SQTIHQWPATLVQPVGSPLSLECTVEGTSNPNLYWYRQAAGRGLQLLFYSVGIGQISSEVPQNLSASRPQDRQFILSSKKLLLSDSGFYLCAWSLPSFYGYTFGSGTRLTVV.

The chain recombines TRBV10-1 with TRBJ2-7; 10 nucleotides line up with TRBD1. V shed 5 bases, J shed 7 bases, and the junction held 5 bases outside the gene matches. Germline V gene lookup returns CDR1 WNHNN and CDR2 SYGVQD (reference sequence). The CDR3 runs to 13 residues. The CDR3 sequence: CASSRDRGQEQYF. CDR3 DNA sequence: TGCGCCAGCAGTCGGGACAGGGGACAGGAGCAGTACTTC.

The rearrangement links TRBV5-6 to TRBJ1-1; tentatively, D is TRBD1 (6 bases). Germline V gene data show CDR1 as SGHDT and CDR2 as YYEEEE. The CDR3 has 14 amino acids. V was shortened by 5 bases and J by 1 base, with 12 bases between the two germline ends. The CDR3 protein is CASSWGHENTEAFF. CDR3 nucleotide sequence: TGTGCCAGCAGTTGGGGACACGAGAACACTGAAGCTTTCTTT.

The table lists this clone with a few counts. The chain uses TRBV4-2 and TRBJ2-5, with 14 bases matching TRBD2. CDR1 LGHNA and CDR2 YNFKEQ come from the germline V gene. The CDR3 totals 15 residues. Trimming removed 5 bases from V and 5 bases from J; junction bases left unmatched: 4. The CDR3 protein is CASSEGTSGSETQYF. CDR3 nucleotides: TGTGCCAGCAGCGAAGGGACTAGCGGGAGCGAGACCCAGTACTTC.

DNA of the CDR3: TGTGCCTGGAGTGTTCCGTCCCCAGGGGCAGATACGCAGTATTTT. Amino acid sequence: CAWSVPSPGADTQYF. The rearrangement links TRBV30 to TRBJ2-3; TRBD1 is a possible D gene (6 bases). This CDR3 spans 15 amino acids. Germline V gives CDR1 GTSNPN, CDR2 SVGIG (reference sequence). Trimming took 0 bases from V and 4 from J, leaving 14 bases between them.

This clone has a handful of counts. The rearrangement joins TRBV10-3 to TRBJ1-5, with 9 bases matching TRBD1. The CDR3 loop spans 15 amino acids. V shed 3 bases, J shed 1 base, and the junction held 1 base outside the gene matches. Germline CDR1 reads ENHRY; CDR2 reads SYGVKD. The CDR3 sequence: CAISEQGASNQPQHF. Written as DNA, the CDR3 is TGTGCCATCAGTGAACAGGGGGCAAGCAATCAGCCCCAGCATTTT.

V and J are TRBV6-5 and TRBJ1-5; 9 bases are a match to TRBD1. The CDR3 spans 13 residues. CDR1 MNHEY and CDR2 SVGAGI come from the germline V gene. Trimming cost V 6 bases and J 4 bases; bases outside gene matches: 1. The CDR3 here is CASRQGANQPQHF. As DNA, the CDR3 is TGTGCCAGCAGACAGGGGGCGAATCAGCCCCAGCATTTT.

This rearrangement joins TRBV7-9 to TRBJ2-2, with TRBD2 matching over 7 bases. This CDR3 contains 14 residues. The germline CDR1 and CDR2 sequences are SEHNR and FQNEAQ (reference sequence). V shed 3 bases and J 3 bases; nucleotides not matched to a gene: 1. The CDR3 bases are TGTGCCAGCAGCTTCCGGGGGGACACCGGGGAGCTGTTTTTT. It yields the protein CASSFRGDTGELFF.

The chain has TRBV6-5 and TRBJ1-4; possibly TRBD1 for D (5 bases). Trimming pared 6 bases from V and 5 bases from J, leaving 13 bases between. CDR1 and CDR2 from the germline V gene are MNHEY and SVGAGI. CDR3 length equals 14 residues. Written as DNA, the CDR3 is TGTGCCAGCAGCCGCGGGACGTCGAATGAAAAACTGTTTTTT. It specifies CASSRGTSNEKLFF.